These T cell receptor beta chains were read from a single sample in a study of T cell changes during pregnancy in multiple sclerosis. The repertoire was sequenced with immunoSEQ multiplex PCR; TCRdb's copy has only in-frame clones and lacks some. The table lists more than 100,000 clones, around 94% of them singletons. Sequencing was performed on peripheral blood, taken after pregnancy. Receptors originate from a female donor with multiple sclerosis, enrolled in a pregnancy study. Both conserved end residues are part of each CDR3. D genes are given only for firm matches. Only some rows state a clone size, as once, few, many or a class for expanded clones.

TRBV29-1	TRBJ2-5	TRBD1	-	TGCAGCGTTGGGGGGGCCGACAGGGGGCAAGAGACCCAGTACTTC	CSVGGADRGQETQYF
TRBV29-1	TRBJ2-1	TRBD1	-	TGCAGCGTTGAAGATCGGCGACAGGGGGTCGGTTACAATGAGCAGTTCTTC	CSVEDRRQGVGYNEQFF
TRBV5-1	TRBJ2-1	TRBD1	-	TGCGCCACCTCTAAGAGTCCCGGGACAGGGTGGAATGAGCAGTTCTTC	CATSKSPGTGWNEQFF
TRBV28	TRBJ2-3	TRBD2	once	TGTGCCAGCAGAGGGACTAGCGTTACAGATACGCAGTATTTT	CASRGTSVTDTQYF
TRBV9	TRBJ2-1	-	-	TGTGCCAGCAGCTCCCGCACGGGTTACCCTACCAATGAGCAGTTCTTC	CASSSRTGYPTNEQFF
TRBV23-1	TRBJ2-3	TRBD2	-	TGCGCCAGCTCCGGGACTAGCGGGAGCGCCACAGATACGCAGTATTTT	CASSGTSGSATDTQYF
TRBV7-2	TRBJ2-1	TRBD2	-	TGTGCCAGCAGCTTCCTAGCGGGGGGCTACTACAATGAGCAGTTCTTC	CASSFLAGGYYNEQFF
TRBV27	TRBJ2-3	TRBD2	-	TGTGCCAGCAGTTTTGCAGCGGGAGGGGATACGCAGTATTTT	CASSFAAGGDTQYF
TRBV2	TRBJ1-1	-	-	TGTGCCAGCAGCGCCTACAGGTGGAACACTGAAGCTTTCTTT	CASSAYRWNTEAFF
TRBV5-1	TRBJ2-3	TRBD2	once	TGCGCCAGCAGACATGAAGCGGGGAGGACGGATACGCAGTATTTT	CASRHEAGRTDTQYF
TRBV6-1	TRBJ2-5	TRBD2	-	TGTGCCAGCAGTGGACAGCGGGAGGGCCGGGAGACCCAGTACTTC	CASSGQREGRETQYF
TRBV4-2	TRBJ2-7	-	-	TGTGCCAGCAGCCAAGGTTGGCGGGACTACGAGCAGTACTTC	CASSQGWRDYEQYF
TRBV4-1	TRBJ1-4	-	-	TGCGCCAGCAGCCAGGAACCCCGGGGGTCTGCAACTAATGAAAAACTGTTTTTT	CASSQEPRGSATNEKLFF
TRBV13	TRBJ1-3	TRBD1	-	TGTGCCAGCAGCTTGGACAGGGGGGCGGGAAACACCATATATTTT	CASSLDRGAGNTIYF
TRBV7-2	TRBJ2-3	TRBD2	-	TGTGCCAGCAGCTTTACAGGTGGGAGGGCGGGAGATACGCAGTATTTT	CASSFTGGRAGDTQYF
TRBV6-5	TRBJ1-2	-	once	TGTGCCAGCAGTTACAACATGGCAGAGGGGGATGGCTACACCTTC	CASSYNMAEGDGYTF
TRBV1	TRBJ1-1	-	-	TGCACCAGCAGCCAGATAGCAGGGGCGGAAGCTTTCTTT	CTSSQIAGAEAFF
TRBV12-5	TRBJ2-1	TRBD2	-	TGTGCTAGTGGGCTGGGGATGGGGCTAGCGGGAGACAGTGAGCAGTTCTTC	CASGLGMGLAGDSEQFF
TRBV19	TRBJ2-3	TRBD2	-	TGTGCCAGTAGTATAGTAGGGCGGGGGGCTACAGATACGCAGTATTTT	CASSIVGRGATDTQYF
TRBV7-2	TRBJ1-3	-	once	TGTGCCAGCAGCTCCGAGTACTCTGGAAACACCATATATTTT	CASSSEYSGNTIYF
TRBV5-4	TRBJ1-5	-	-	TGTGCCAGCAGCCAAGATACCAGGGGCAATCAGCCCCAGCATTTT	CASSQDTRGNQPQHF
TRBV5-1	TRBJ1-2	-	once	TGCGCCAGCAGCTTGGACCTTGGACCGACAGGTCGTGGCTACACCTTC	CASSLDLGPTGRGYTF
TRBV15	TRBJ1-5	TRBD1	-	TGTGCCACCAGGGACAGGAAAACCCATAGCAATCAGCCCCAGCATTTT	CATRDRKTHSNQPQHF
TRBV4-2	TRBJ1-4	TRBD1	-	TGTGCCAGCAGCCAAGGAGGGACAGAGGAAAAACTGTTTTTT	CASSQGGTEEKLFF
TRBV6-5	TRBJ1-6	TRBD1	few	TGTGCCAGCAGCGACAGGGGAGCCTATAATTCACCCCTCCACTTT	CASSDRGAYNSPLHF
TRBV4-1	TRBJ2-3	TRBD2	-	TGCGCCAGCAGCCTAGGGACTAGCGGGGGGACTAGCACAGATACGCAGTATTTT	CASSLGTSGGTSTDTQYF
TRBV2	TRBJ2-5	-	-	TGTGCCAGCAGCCCAATCCGAGGGAATTCTAGACGGGAGACCCAGTACTTC	CASSPIRGNSRRETQYF
TRBV7-9	TRBJ2-3	TRBD2	-	TGTGCCAGCAGCTTAGTCCGGGGGGGTTTCACAGATACGCAGTATTTT	CASSLVRGGFTDTQYF
TRBV18	TRBJ2-7	-	-	TGTGCCAGCTCACCCTTAGGAGGGGGCGTAGGAATCTACGAGCAGTACTTC	CASSPLGGGVGIYEQYF
TRBV15	TRBJ1-1	-	-	TGTGCCACCGGAGTAGCAGGGACTCCGTACACTGAAGCTTTCTTT	CATGVAGTPYTEAFF
TRBV7-2	TRBJ2-2	-	-	TGTGCCAGCAGCCTCTTATTAGGGACTCCCGGGGAGCTGTTTTTT	CASSLLLGTPGELFF
TRBV28	TRBJ2-1	TRBD2	-	TGTGCCAGCAGTACTCCGGGACTAGCGGGAGCAACAAGATCCAATGAGCAGTTCTTC	CASSTPGLAGATRSNEQFF
TRBV7-9	TRBJ2-6	TRBD1	once	TGTGCCAGCAGTCCTTCCACCGGGACAGGGCGGTTTGGGGCCAACGTCCTGACTTTC	CASSPSTGTGRFGANVLTF
TRBV11-3	TRBJ2-7	TRBD2	-	TGTGCCAGCAGCTTAGGAAGCGGGAACTACGAGCAGTACTTC	CASSLGSGNYEQYF
TRBV4-2	TRBJ1-2	TRBD1	-	TGTGCCAGCAGCCAAGACCCGGACAGGGGTTTGTTGGGCTACACCTTC	CASSQDPDRGLLGYTF
TRBV2	TRBJ2-1	TRBD2	-	TGTGCCAGCAGTAAAACTAGCGGGAGCTCCTACAATGAGCAGTTCTTC	CASSKTSGSSYNEQFF
TRBV6-5	TRBJ2-7	TRBD1	-	TGTGCCAGCAGTAAAGGGACAGCTGGCAGGGACGAGCAGTACTTC	CASSKGTAGRDEQYF
TRBV29-1	TRBJ1-2	-	-	TGCAGCGTCGGAGGGTACTATGGCTACACCTTC	CSVGGYYGYTF
TRBV19	TRBJ2-1	TRBD2	-	TGTGCCAGTAGTATAGAGGCAGCGGGGGGGCCCGACAATGAGCAGTTCTTC	CASSIEAAGGPDNEQFF
TRBV6-1	TRBJ1-6	-	-	TGTGCCAGCAGTGGCCTTCGAGATTCACCCCTCCACTTT	CASSGLRDSPLHF
TRBV25-1	TRBJ2-3	-	-	TGTGCCAGCAGTGGACCCGGACTCCTCAAGGGCACAGATACGCAGTATTTT	CASSGPGLLKGTDTQYF
TRBV7-2	TRBJ1-1	-	-	TGTGCCAGCAGCAATATACAGGTGAACACTGAAGCTTTCTTT	CASSNIQVNTEAFF
TRBV7-2	TRBJ2-7	-	-	TGTGCCAGCAGCCAGTACTACGAGCAGTACTTC	CASSQYYEQYF
TRBV6-1	TRBJ2-3	TRBD2	-	TGTGCCAGCAGTGAAGTAGCGGGGGGCACAGATACGCAGTATTTT	CASSEVAGGTDTQYF
TRBV7-2	TRBJ2-3	TRBD2	once	TGTGCCAGCAGCTCTAGCGGGAGTTTCGGGGATACGCAGTATTTT	CASSSSGSFGDTQYF
TRBV30	TRBJ2-3	TRBD2	-	TGTGCCTGGAGTGAGGGGACTAGAAGCACAGATACGCAGTATTTT	CAWSEGTRSTDTQYF
TRBV28	TRBJ2-1	-	once	TGTGCCAGCAGTTTACGGGCGGTGGCGGGTGAGCAGTTCTTC	CASSLRAVAGEQFF
TRBV18	TRBJ2-1	TRBD2	once	TGTGCCAGCTCACTCGGACTAGCGGGAGGCAATGAGCAGTTCTTC	CASSLGLAGGNEQFF
TRBV14	TRBJ2-1	TRBD2	-	TGTGCCAGCAGCCAAGTTGCGGGGAGCGGGGTCGTTGGCTTTACCTACAATGAGCAGTTCTTC	CASSQVAGSGVVGFTYNEQFF
TRBV27	TRBJ2-5	TRBD2	-	TGTGCCAGCAGTATGGGGGGGACTAGCGGGGTGGGAAAGACCCAGTACTTC	CASSMGGTSGVGKTQYF
TRBV2	TRBJ1-3	TRBD1	-	TGTGCCACTCAGGGGGAAGTAAGTGGAAACACCATATATTTT	CATQGEVSGNTIYF
TRBV4-1	TRBJ2-4	TRBD2	-	TGCGCCAGCAGTCCACCGCCCCTAGCGGGGGATTTAAACCTAGCCAAAAACATTCAGTACTTC	CASSPPPLAGDLNLAKNIQYF
TRBV19	TRBJ1-5	-	-	TGTGCCAGTAGCCCCGAAGCGAGCTCGTCCCAGCATTTT	CASSPEASSSQHF
TRBV29-1	TRBJ2-5	TRBD2	-	TGCAGCGTTGAGTCCGGGAGGGGGGAGACCCAGTACTTC	CSVESGRGETQYF